This TCR beta chain derives from a study of blood T cell repertoires in COVID-19. Across the whole study: Samples representing acute and convalescent COVID-19 were sourced from the United States, Italy and Spain. The analysed material was cDNA or gDNA that came from T cells, B-cell-depleted T cells, or PBMCs.

This clone appeared once. Per the original data handling: Amplification of reference gene primers provided the estimated nucleated cell counts. Assay: immunoSEQ multiplex PCR; the TCRdb copy retains only in-frame clones and omits some. The D gene and trimming were derived from the DNA, and the V and J assignments and clone size from that table. The sample lists about 160,000 clones, approximately 82% occurring once. Sequencing input: peripheral blood. The clonotype was recovered from a woman aged 80 or over with acute or convalescent COVID-19.

The DNA of the CDR3 is TGTGCCAGCAGCGGGGGTAGCGGCTCCTACGAGCAGTACTTC. It codes for CASSGGSGSYEQYF. This sequence joins TRBV7-6 and TRBJ2-7, with a tentative D call TRBD2 (6 bases). This CDR3 has 14 amino acids. Per germline, CDR1 SGHVS and CDR2 FNYEAQ. The V gene lost 5 bases and the J gene lost 0 bases, with 11 bases spanning the gap.